This record concerns one T cell receptor beta chain sequence. This clone has only a few counts. There is no known antigen for this receptor. Nothing much larger sits one base from this clone, and base qualities are not available. Collaborating institutions collected whole blood in K2EDTA tubes following their own protocols. For TCRbeta analysis, collaborator samples were shipped as frozen whole blood, as isolated PBMCs, or as DNA extracted from either sample type. TCRbeta CDR3 regions were amplified from genomic DNA using the immunoSEQ Assay, a bias-controlled multiplex PCR. The authors' analysis ran thus. The number of nucleated cells in each sample was estimated from the amplification of reference gene primers within the assay. Sequence reads were collapsed and filtered to measure the absolute abundance of every unique TCRbeta CDR3 rearrangement. For each sample, productive Simpson clonality was calculated by taking the square root of Simpson's diversity index across productive rearrangements. Entries here come from immuneACCESS through TCRdb and include only in-frame sequences with V and J called. Some clones fail to appear in such tables; in the studies checked, an unresolved V gene covers under half of the shortfall, and the cause of the remainder is unknown. That table supplies the V and J calls and clone size; D and trimming were determined from the DNA. Counted in this sample were approximately 210,000 clones; about 85% of them appeared once. Over 1.5% of the sample comes from the top ten.

These data originate in a study of blood T cell repertoires in COVID-19 (TCRdb year 2020). With respect to the entire study: The collaborator samples originated in the United States, Italy and Spain and spanned the acute and convalescent phases of COVID-19. Where HLA class I and class II types were available, the types were taken from metadata supplied by the sample provider, not from assay-based typing. The repertoires were released in a freely available public database intended as a resource for research on the immune response to SARS-CoV-2. Deeply sampled blood TCRbeta repertoires from subjects exposed to, actively infected with, or recovered from COVID-19 were included in the dataset. The samples were drawn from two sources: the first 160 participants of the ongoing ImmuneRACE study, and over 1,000 subjects contributed by 6 global collaborators. The material from the prospective study consisted of cDNA or gDNA derived from T cells, B-cell-depleted T cells, or PBMCs. A de-identified subject ID, COVID-19 status, age in years and sex were almost always included in the sample metadata. Study-wide conclusions, independent of this receptor: Clinical and demographic metadata were provided uncurated, with the amount varying by source and participant.

Trimmed from V: 9 bases; trimmed from J: 6 bases; junction bases lacking a gene match: 10. The CDR3 has 13 amino acids, counting the end cysteine and phenylalanine. Of the read, only the CDR3 DNA is kept; its 39 bases are in frame from base 1. CDR1 and CDR2 were assigned from the germline V gene as MNHEY and SVGAGI. The rearranged segments are TRBV6-5 and TRBJ1-1; 7 central bases correspond to TRBD1. The sequencing input was peripheral blood. This TCR was sampled from a man between 65 and 85 years old with acute or convalescent COVID-19. Read as DNA, the sequence is TGTGCCAGTACAAGGGGGCGTTACGCTGAAGCTTTCTTT. It is translated as CASTRGRYAEAFF.